Listed below are T cell receptor beta chains from one sample, sequenced in a study of human T cells and chemical hapten exposure. TCRdb recomputed calls from the RACE reads with MiXCR, one row per CDR3 protein. This sample has roughly 120,000 distinct CDR3 sequences; more than 7.5% occur once, and the top ten carry around 2%. Sequences were obtained from whole blood. All receptors derive from a male donor in good health. Some clones in this sample may be carry-over from other donors' samples. The CDR3 runs from the conserved cysteine through the conserved F or W. The D gene is left open where the match is weak. Expanded clones are given a class, and other clones once, few, many or no size at all.

CDR3aa: CASSLDGVGETQYF; CDR3nt: TGCGCCAGCAGCTTGGACGGGGTTGGGGAGACCCAGTACTTC; d_gene: .; j_gene: TRBJ2-5; abundance: .; v_gene: TRBV5-1
CDR3aa: CSARPSGRGQPQHF; CDR3nt: TGCAGTGCTAGACCTTCAGGGAGAGGTCAGCCCCAGCATTTT; d_gene: .; j_gene: TRBJ1-5; abundance: .; v_gene: TRBV20-1
CDR3aa: CASGFPGGLNEQFF; CDR3nt: TGTGCTAGTGGTTTCCCCGGAGGTCTCAATGAGCAGTTCTTC; d_gene: .; j_gene: TRBJ2-1; abundance: .; v_gene: TRBV12-5
CDR3aa: CASRRSGGGYEQYF; CDR3nt: TGTGCCAGCAGGAGAAGTGGGGGGGGCTACGAGCAGTACTTC; d_gene: TRBD2; j_gene: TRBJ2-7; abundance: .; v_gene: TRBV5-4
CDR3aa: CASSGGLAGPGSTQYF; CDR3nt: TGTGCCAGCAGTGGGGGACTAGCGGGCCCCGGGTCTACGCAGTATTTT; d_gene: TRBD2; j_gene: TRBJ2-3; abundance: .; v_gene: TRBV25-1
CDR3aa: CASSFTPGRGLSTDTQYF; CDR3nt: TGTGCCAGCAGCTTTACACCCGGTCGGGGGCTTAGCACAGATACGCAGTATTTT; d_gene: .; j_gene: TRBJ2-3; abundance: .; v_gene: TRBV5-6
CDR3aa: CSASGRAVNEQFF; CDR3nt: TGCAGTGCTAGCGGGAGGGCCGTTAATGAGCAGTTCTTC; d_gene: TRBD2; j_gene: TRBJ2-1; abundance: .; v_gene: TRBV20-1
CDR3aa: CSARDGSGGETQYF; CDR3nt: TGCAGTGCTAGAGATGGATCTGGAGGGGAGACGCAGTATTTT; d_gene: .; j_gene: TRBJ2-3; abundance: .; v_gene: TRBV20-1
CDR3aa: CASSIFRESRNEQFF; CDR3nt: TGTGCCAGTAGTATTTTTCGGGAGAGCCGCAATGAGCAGTTCTTC; d_gene: .; j_gene: TRBJ2-1; abundance: .; v_gene: TRBV19
CDR3aa: CSVEDRADNEQFF; CDR3nt: TGCAGCGTTGAAGATAGGGCGGACAATGAGCAGTTCTTC; d_gene: .; j_gene: TRBJ2-1; abundance: few; v_gene: TRBV29-1
CDR3aa: CASSSPQRAQGAETQYF; CDR3nt: TGTGCCAGCAGTTCCCCGCAGCGTGCTCAGGGCGCCGAGACCCAGTACTTC; d_gene: .; j_gene: TRBJ2-5; abundance: .; v_gene: TRBV28
CDR3aa: CASSQDFGANYGYTF; CDR3nt: TGTGCCAGCAGCCAAGACTTTGGAGCTAACTATGGCTACACCTTC; d_gene: .; j_gene: TRBJ1-2; abundance: few; v_gene: TRBV14
CDR3aa: CASSSFSGANVLTF; CDR3nt: TGCGCCAGCAGCTCTTTCTCTGGGGCCAACGTCCTGACTTTC; d_gene: .; j_gene: TRBJ2-6; abundance: many; v_gene: TRBV5-1
CDR3aa: CASSHQGYEQYF; CDR3nt: TGCGCCAGCAGCCACCAGGGCTACGAGCAGTACTTC; d_gene: .; j_gene: TRBJ2-7; abundance: few; v_gene: TRBV4-1
CDR3aa: CSVAELGSNQPQHF; CDR3nt: TGCAGCGTTGCGGAGTTAGGCTCCAATCAGCCCCAGCATTTT; d_gene: .; j_gene: TRBJ1-5; abundance: few; v_gene: TRBV29-1
CDR3aa: CASSLGQGGNTEAFF; CDR3nt: TGTGCCAGCAGCTTAGGGCAGGGGGGGAACACTGAAGCTTTCTTT; d_gene: TRBD1; j_gene: TRBJ1-1; abundance: few; v_gene: TRBV7-9
CDR3aa: CASSPHTASDPNEAFF; CDR3nt: TGTGCCAGCAGCCCCCATACAGCGAGCGATCCCAATGAAGCTTTCTTT; d_gene: .; j_gene: TRBJ1-1; abundance: .; v_gene: TRBV9